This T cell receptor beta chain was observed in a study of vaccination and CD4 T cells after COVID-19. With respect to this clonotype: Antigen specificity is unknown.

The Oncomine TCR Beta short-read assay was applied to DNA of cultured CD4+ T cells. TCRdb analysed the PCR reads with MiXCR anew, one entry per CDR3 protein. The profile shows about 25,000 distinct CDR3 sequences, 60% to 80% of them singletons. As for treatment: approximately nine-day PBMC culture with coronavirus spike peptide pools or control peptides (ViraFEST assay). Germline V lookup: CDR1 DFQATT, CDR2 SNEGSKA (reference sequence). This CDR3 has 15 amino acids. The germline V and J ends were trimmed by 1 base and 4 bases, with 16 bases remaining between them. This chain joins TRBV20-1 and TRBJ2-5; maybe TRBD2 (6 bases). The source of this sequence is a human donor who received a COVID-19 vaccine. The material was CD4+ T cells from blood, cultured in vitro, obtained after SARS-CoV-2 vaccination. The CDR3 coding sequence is TGCAGTGCTAGAGTGGGCGGGGAGTTCGGAGAGACCCAGTACTTC. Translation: CSARVGGEFGETQYF.